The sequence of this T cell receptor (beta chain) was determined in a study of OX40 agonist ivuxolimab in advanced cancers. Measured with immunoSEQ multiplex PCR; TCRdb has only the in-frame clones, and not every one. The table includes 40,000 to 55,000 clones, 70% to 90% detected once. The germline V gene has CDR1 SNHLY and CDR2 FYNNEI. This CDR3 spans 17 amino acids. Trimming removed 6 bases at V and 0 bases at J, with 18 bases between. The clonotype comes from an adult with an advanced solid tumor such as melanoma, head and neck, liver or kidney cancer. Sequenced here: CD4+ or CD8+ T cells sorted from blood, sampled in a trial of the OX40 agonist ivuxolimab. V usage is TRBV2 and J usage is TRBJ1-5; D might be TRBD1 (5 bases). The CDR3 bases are TGTGCCAGCAGCGTTGACAGAGTTCGCTATAGCAATCAGCCCCAGCATTTT. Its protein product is CASSVDRVRYSNQPQHF. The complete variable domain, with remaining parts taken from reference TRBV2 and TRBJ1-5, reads EPEVTQTPSHQVTQMGQEVILRCVPISNHLYFYWYRQILGQKVEFLVSFYNNEISEKSEIFDDQFSVERPDGSNFTLKIRSTKLEDSAMYFCASSVDRVRYSNQPQHFGDGTRLSIL.